The 8 T cell receptor beta chains below were found in one sample sequenced in a study of Ad26.COV2.S vaccination and SARS-CoV-2 variants. Treatment indicated: around 19 received Ad26.COV2.S at low or high dose, single or two shots; about 5 received placebo; per-sample allocation not given. Collection of the samples took place on day 63 after the first injection of vaccine or placebo. TCRdb's table, derived via immunoSEQ multiplex PCR, lists solely in-frame clones and lacks some. There are roughly 400,000 clones in the sample; 75% to 90% occur only once, and about 2% lies in the top ten. The material sequenced was peripheral blood, taken in a trial of Ad26.COV2.S vaccine versus placebo. The receptors were sampled from a person aged 18-60 years who received the Ad26.COV2.S COVID-19 vaccine or a placebo.

The V and J genes are TRBV12-5 and TRBJ2-3; D gene unclear. Germline-derived CDR1 and CDR2 are LGHNT and FRNRAP. There are 13 residues in the CDR3. The V gene lost 1 base and the J gene lost 4 bases, with 6 bases spanning the gap. As DNA, the CDR3 is TGTGCTAGTGGTTTGGGTGCAGCAGATACGCAGTATTTT. Amino acid sequence: CASGLGAADTQYF.

The chain is built from TRBV12-3 or TRBV12-4 and TRBJ2-7; the D is unclear. Trimming pared 1 base from V and 2 bases from J, leaving 6 bases between. The CDR3 is 13 residues long. CDR3 loop: CASSLGKTYEQYF. In nucleotides, the CDR3 is TGTGCCAGCAGTTTAGGCAAAACCTACGAGCAGTACTTC.

The chain employs TRBV3-1 (or the pseudogene TRBV3-2) and TRBJ2-1; D perhaps matches TRBD2 (6 bases). The CDR3 is 13 residues long. Deletions cut 4 bases from V and 9 bases from J, with 13 bases between. The germline V gene has CDR1 LGHDT and CDR2 YNNKEL (reference sequence). The CDR3 DNA reads as TGTGCCAGCAGCCCCTCCACCGGGGGTGAGCAGTTCTTC. Amino acid sequence: CASSPSTGGEQFF.

The chain couples TRBV15 to TRBJ1-3; D is unresolved. Germline loops: CDR1 LNHNV, CDR2 YYDKDF (reference sequence). V was shortened by 1 base and J by 8 bases, with 9 bases between the two germline ends. The CDR3 contains 13 residues. The CDR3 nucleotides read TGTGCCACCAGCAGAGTTCGCTGGGACACCATATATTTT. Translation gives CATSRVRWDTIYF.

This rearrangement joins TRBV5-1 to TRBJ2-2, with D maybe TRBD2 (5 bases). The CDR3 loop spans 13 amino acids. Trimming removed 5 bases at V and 2 bases at J, with 7 bases between. In germline, CDR1 is SGHRS, CDR2 YFSETQ. The CDR3 protein is CASRDLNTGELFF. CDR3 bases: TGCGCCAGCAGGGACTTAAACACCGGGGAGCTGTTTTTT.

This clone turned up a few times. This rearrangement joins TRBV6-6 to TRBJ1-1; no firm D call. The V end was cut by 8 bases, the J end by 1 base, with 8 bases between. The CDR3 is 12 amino acids. Looked up from germline, CDR1 is MNHNY and CDR2 is SVGAGI (reference sequence). CDR3 amino acids: CASQTANTEAFF. CDR3 DNA sequence: TGTGCCAGCCAAACAGCGAACACTGAAGCTTTCTTT.

V gene TRBV6-6 combines with J gene TRBJ2-3; D remains unclear. This CDR3 spans 12 amino acids. Trimming removed 3 bases at V and 4 bases at J, with 5 bases between. Germline CDR1 is MNHNY and CDR2 is SVGAGI (reference sequence). CDR3 sequence (DNA): TGTGCCAGCAGTTATGCTTCAGATACGCAGTATTTT. Encoded protein: CASSYASDTQYF.

The chain combines TRBV3-1 (or the pseudogene TRBV3-2) with TRBJ2-2, with D unclear. The V end was cut by 6 bases, the J end by 2 bases, with 1 base between. This CDR3 has 11 amino acids. The V gene's germline CDR1 is LGHDT and CDR2 YNNKEL (reference sequence). The CDR3 DNA follows: TGTGCCAGCAGTAACACCGGGGAGCTGTTTTTT. Translating it yields CASSNTGELFF.